There are many counts of the clone carrying this T cell receptor (beta chain). V was pared by 5 bases and J by 1 base, with 6 bases between. CDR3 length: 13 residues. Germline V lookup: CDR1 KGHDR, CDR2 SFDVKD. Time point described: newly diagnosed GD, antithyroid drugs for less than 3 months. RNA extracted from PBMCs served as the sequencing template. The data derive from a study of regulatory T cells in long-lasting Graves disease. Construction of the TCR beta libraries employed iRepertoire HTBI primers in conjunction with Arm-PCR of CDR3 regions. A single record per CDR3 protein comes from TCRdb applying MiXCR to the multiplex PCR reads. Among fewer than 450,000 distinct CDR3 sequences listed, roughly 15% were seen once. In addition, the sample was reused for a study of T cells in Graves' hyperthyroidism and ophthalmopathy.

The chain recombines TRBV24-1 with TRBJ2-3; D unclear. The receptor was isolated from a woman in her thirties or forties with Graves disease. Sequenced here: peripheral blood mononuclear cells (PBMCs), sampled at new diagnosis, from a patient treated with antithyroid drugs. The CDR3 DNA sequence: TGTGCCACCAGTGTCGGGCGCACAGATACGCAGTATTTT. Protein product: CATSVGRTDTQYF.